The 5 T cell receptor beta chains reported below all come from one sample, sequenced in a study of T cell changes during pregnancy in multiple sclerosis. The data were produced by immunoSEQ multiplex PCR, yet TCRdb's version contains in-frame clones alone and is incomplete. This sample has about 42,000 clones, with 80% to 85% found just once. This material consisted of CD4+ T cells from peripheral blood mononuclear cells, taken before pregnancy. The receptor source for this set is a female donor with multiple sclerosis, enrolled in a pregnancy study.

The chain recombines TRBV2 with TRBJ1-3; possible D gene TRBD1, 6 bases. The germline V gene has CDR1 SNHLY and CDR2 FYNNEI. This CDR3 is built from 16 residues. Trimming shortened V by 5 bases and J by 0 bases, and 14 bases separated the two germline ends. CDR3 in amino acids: CASSWGGALSGNTIYF. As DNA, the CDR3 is TGTGCCAGCAGTTGGGGGGGGGCTCTCTCTGGAAACACCATATATTTT.

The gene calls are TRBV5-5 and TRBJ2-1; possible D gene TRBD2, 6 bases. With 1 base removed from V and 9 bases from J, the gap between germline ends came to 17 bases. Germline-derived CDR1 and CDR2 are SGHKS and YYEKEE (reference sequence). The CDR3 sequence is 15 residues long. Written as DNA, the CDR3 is TGTGCCAGCAGCTTGTCGGGGGTGGTGTTCGGTGAGCAGTTCTTC. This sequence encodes CASSLSGVVFGEQFF.

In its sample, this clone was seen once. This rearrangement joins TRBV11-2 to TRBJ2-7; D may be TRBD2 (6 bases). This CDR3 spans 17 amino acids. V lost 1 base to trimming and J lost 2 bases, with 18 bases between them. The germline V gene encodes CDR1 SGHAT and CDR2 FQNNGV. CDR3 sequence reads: CASSLVLGGVSPYEQYF. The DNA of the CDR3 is TGTGCCAGCAGCTTAGTCCTGGGCGGGGTCTCCCCCTACGAGCAGTACTTC.

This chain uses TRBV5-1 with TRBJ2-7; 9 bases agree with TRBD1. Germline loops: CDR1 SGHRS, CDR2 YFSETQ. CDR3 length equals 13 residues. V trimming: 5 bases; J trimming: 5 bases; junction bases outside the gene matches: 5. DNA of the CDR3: TGCGCCAGCAGTAGACAGGGGGACGACGAGCAGTACTTC. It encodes CASSRQGDDEQYF.

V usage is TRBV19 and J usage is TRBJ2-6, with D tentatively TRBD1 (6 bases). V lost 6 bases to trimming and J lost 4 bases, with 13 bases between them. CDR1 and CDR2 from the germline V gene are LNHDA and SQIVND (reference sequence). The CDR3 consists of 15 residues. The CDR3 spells CASSNRDPGANVLTF. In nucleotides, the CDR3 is TGTGCCAGTAGCAACAGGGATCCCGGGGCCAACGTCCTGACTTTC.